The source of this TCR beta chain is a study of tumor-infiltrating lymphocytes in primary liver carcinoma. Study findings and constraints: Because of bulk unsorted sampling, CD4+ and CD8+ repertoires were not subjected to comparison.

The blood RNA (from unsorted whole blood) was obtained, and germline DNA was also extracted. With chronic HBV infection, the patients were also treatment-naive. Per the germline V gene, CDR1 is SQVTM and CDR2 is ANQGSEA. The length of the CDR3 is 11 residues. J was trimmed by 5 bases and V by 7 bases; bases with no gene match: 3. The investigators made TCR beta cDNA from roughly 0.45 ug total RNA, using a constant-region primer. Libraries covering TCR beta were generated through three nested multiplex PCR rounds (using a slightly modified ARM-PCR). Researchers ran the first two PCR rounds for roughly 11 cycles each with TRBV1-TRBV30 forward primers and a C-beta reverse primer. TCRdb reanalysed the multiplex PCR reads using MiXCR and keeps one entry per CDR3 protein. The sample has 330,000 or so distinct CDR3 sequences, around 60% seen once; the top ten hold roughly 6%. This clonotype was observed at least ten times. Its antigen is not known.

Input material: peripheral blood. The source is a man aged 40-50 years with primary liver carcinoma and hepatitis B virus infection. J is TRBJ1-2 and V is TRBV29-1; 8 bases agree with TRBD1. The CDR3 region is CSARTGYGYTF. CDR3 coding DNA: TGCAGCGCCCGGACAGGGTATGGCTACACCTTC.